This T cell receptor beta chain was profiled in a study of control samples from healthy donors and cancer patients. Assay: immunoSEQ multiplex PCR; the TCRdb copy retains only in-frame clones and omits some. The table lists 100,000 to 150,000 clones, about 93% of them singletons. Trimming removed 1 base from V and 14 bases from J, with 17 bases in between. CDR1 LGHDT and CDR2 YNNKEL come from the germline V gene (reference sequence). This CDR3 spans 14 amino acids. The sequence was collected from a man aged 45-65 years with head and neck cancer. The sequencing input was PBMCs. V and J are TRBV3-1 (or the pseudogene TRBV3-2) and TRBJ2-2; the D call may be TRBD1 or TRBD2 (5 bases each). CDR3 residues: CASSQAGLNLVLFF. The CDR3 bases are TGTGCCAGCAGCCAAGCGGGGCTGAATTTGGTACTGTTTTTT.